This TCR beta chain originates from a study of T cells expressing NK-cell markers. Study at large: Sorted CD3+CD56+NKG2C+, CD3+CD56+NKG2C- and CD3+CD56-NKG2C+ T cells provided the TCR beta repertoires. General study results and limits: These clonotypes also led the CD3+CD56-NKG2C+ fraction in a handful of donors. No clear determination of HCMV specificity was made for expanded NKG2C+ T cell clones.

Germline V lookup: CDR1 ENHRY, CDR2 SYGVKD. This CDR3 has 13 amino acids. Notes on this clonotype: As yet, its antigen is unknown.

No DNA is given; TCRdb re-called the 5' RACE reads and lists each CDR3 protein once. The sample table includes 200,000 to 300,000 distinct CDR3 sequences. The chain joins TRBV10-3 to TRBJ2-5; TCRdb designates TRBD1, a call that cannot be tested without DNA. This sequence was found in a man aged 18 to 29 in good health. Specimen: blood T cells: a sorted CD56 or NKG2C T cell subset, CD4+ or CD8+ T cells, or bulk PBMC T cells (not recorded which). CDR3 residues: CAISDIPGQTQYF.